The entry below gives a single T cell receptor (beta chain) sequence along with its context. The data derive from a study of control samples from healthy donors and cancer patients. Measured with immunoSEQ multiplex PCR; TCRdb has only the in-frame clones, and not every one. The sample holds about 270,000 clones, more than 65% seen once. The V gene end was trimmed by 3 bases and the J gene end by 6 bases; junction bases not matched to a gene: 5. There are 14 residues in the CDR3. Germline loops: CDR1 LNHDA, CDR2 SQIVND (reference sequence). This sequence originates from a woman aged 55-75 years with lung cancer. The chain carries TRBV19 and TRBJ1-2; TRBD1 agrees at 9 bases. Sequences were obtained from PBMCs. CDR3 sequence (DNA): TGTGCCAGTAGTATTGGACAGGGGATCCATGGCTACACCTTC. Protein product: CASSIGQGIHGYTF.